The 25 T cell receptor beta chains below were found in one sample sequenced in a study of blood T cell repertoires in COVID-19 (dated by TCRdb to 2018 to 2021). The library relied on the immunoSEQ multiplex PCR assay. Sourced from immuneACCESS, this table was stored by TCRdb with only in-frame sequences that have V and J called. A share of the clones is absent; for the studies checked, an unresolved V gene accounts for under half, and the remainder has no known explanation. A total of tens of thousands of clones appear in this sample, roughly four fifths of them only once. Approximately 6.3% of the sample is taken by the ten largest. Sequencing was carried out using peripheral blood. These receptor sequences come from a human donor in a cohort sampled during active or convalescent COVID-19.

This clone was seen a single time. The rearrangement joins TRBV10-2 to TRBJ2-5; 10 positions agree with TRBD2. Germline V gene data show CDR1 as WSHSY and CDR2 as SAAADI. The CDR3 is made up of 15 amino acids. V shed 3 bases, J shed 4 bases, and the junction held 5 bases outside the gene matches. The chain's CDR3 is CASSDRLAGVETQYF. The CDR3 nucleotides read TGCGCCAGCAGTGATCGGCTAGCGGGGGTAGAGACCCAGTACTTC.

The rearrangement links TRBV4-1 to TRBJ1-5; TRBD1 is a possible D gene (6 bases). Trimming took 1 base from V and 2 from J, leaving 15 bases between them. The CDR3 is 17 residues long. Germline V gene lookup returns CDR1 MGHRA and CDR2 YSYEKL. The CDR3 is CASSQGPAQGGNQPQHF. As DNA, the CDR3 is TGCGCCAGCAGCCAAGGACCGGCACAGGGTGGCAATCAGCCCCAGCATTTT.

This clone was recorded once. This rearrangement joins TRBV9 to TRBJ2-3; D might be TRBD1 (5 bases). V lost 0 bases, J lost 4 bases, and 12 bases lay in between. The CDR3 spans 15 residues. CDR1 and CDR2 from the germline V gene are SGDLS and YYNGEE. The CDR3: CASSVDGRGPDTQYF. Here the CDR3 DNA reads TGTGCCAGCAGCGTAGACGGTAGGGGCCCAGATACGCAGTATTTT.

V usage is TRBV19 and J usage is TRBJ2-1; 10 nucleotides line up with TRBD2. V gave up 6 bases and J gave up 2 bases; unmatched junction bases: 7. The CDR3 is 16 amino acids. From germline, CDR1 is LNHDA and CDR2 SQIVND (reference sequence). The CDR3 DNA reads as TGTGCCAGTAGACCTCGAGCGGGGGGGACCTACAATGAGCAGTTCTTC. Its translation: CASRPRAGGTYNEQFF.

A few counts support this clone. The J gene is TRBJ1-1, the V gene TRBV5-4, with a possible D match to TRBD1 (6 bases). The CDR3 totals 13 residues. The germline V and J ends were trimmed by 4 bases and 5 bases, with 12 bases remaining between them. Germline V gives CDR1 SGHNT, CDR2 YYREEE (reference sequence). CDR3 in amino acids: CASSPDRRTEAFF. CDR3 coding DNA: TGTGCCAGCAGCCCAGACAGGCGGACTGAAGCTTTCTTT.

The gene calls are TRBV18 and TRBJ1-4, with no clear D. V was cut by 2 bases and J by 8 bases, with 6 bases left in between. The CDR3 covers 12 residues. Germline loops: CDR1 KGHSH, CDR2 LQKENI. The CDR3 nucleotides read TGTGCCAGCTCACCAGAGGGAGAAAAACTGTTTTTT. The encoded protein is CASSPEGEKLFF.

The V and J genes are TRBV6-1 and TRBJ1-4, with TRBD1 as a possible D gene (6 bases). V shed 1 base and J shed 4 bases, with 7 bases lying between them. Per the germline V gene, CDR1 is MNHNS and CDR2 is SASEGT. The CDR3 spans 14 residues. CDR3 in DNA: TGTGCCAGCAGTGAAGGGACAGTTAATGAAAAACTGTTTTTT. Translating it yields CASSEGTVNEKLFF.

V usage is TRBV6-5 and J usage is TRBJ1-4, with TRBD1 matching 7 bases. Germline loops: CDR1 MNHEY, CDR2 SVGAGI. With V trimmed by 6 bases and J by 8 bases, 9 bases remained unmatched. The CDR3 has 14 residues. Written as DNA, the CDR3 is TGTGCCAGCAGAACGGGACAGCTGAAAGAAAAACTGTTTTTT. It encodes CASRTGQLKEKLFF.

The CDR3 loop is CAWSVALLSFMNTEAFF. The CDR3 nucleotides are TGTGCCTGGAGTGTTGCCCTTCTATCTTTCATGAACACTGAAGCTTTCTTT. This chain connects TRBV30 to TRBJ1-1; D call uncertain. The germline gives CDR1 GTSNPN, CDR2 SVGIG (reference sequence). This CDR3 comprises 17 residues. Trimming cost V 0 bases and J 0 bases, with 17 bases left between them.

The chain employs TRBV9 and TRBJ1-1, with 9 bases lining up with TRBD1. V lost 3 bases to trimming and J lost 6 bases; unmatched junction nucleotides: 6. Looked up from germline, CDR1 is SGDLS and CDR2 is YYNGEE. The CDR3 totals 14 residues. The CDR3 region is CASSAGQGNAEAFF. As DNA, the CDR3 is TGTGCCAGCAGCGCGGGACAGGGAAATGCTGAAGCTTTCTTT.

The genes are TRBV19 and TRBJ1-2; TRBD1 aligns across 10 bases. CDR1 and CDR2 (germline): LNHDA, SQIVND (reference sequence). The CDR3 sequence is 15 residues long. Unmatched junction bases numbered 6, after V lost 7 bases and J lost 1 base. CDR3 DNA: TGTGCCAGTATTCTGGACAGGGGGTATAACTATGGCTACACCTTC. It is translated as CASILDRGYNYGYTF.

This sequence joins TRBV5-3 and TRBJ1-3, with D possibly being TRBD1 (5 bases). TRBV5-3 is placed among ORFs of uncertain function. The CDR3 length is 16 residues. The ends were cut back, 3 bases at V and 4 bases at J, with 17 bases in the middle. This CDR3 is CARSSQTGLRGNTIYF. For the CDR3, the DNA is TGTGCCAGAAGCTCACAAACAGGTCTAAGGGGAAACACCATATATTTT.

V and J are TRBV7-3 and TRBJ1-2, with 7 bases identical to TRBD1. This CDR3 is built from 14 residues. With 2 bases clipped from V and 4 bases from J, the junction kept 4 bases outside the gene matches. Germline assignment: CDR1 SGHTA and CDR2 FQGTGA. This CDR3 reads CASSLGGQRYGYTF. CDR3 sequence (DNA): TGTGCCAGCAGCTTAGGGGGACAGCGCTATGGCTACACCTTC.

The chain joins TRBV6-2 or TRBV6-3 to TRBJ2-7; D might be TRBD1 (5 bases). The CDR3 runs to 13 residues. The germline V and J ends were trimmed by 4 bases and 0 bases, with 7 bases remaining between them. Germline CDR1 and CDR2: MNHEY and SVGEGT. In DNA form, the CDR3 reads TGTGCCAGCAGTTGGGGCGTCTCCTACGAGCAGTACTTC. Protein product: CASSWGVSYEQYF.

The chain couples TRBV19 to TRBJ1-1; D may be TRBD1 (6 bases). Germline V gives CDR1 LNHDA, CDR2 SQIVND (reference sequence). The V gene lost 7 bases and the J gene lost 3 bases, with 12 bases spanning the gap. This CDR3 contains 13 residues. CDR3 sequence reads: CASKTGLDTEAFF. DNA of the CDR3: TGTGCCAGTAAAACAGGGCTGGACACTGAAGCTTTCTTT.

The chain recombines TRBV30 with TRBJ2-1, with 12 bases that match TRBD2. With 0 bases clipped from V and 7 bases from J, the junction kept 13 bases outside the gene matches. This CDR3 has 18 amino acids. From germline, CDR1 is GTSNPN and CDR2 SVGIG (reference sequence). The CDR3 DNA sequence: TGTGCCTGGAGTGTATCTTCCTTGGCTAGCGGGGGGGCTAATGAGCAGTTCTTC. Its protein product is CAWSVSSLASGGANEQFF. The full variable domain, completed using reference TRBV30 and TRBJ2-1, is SQTIHQWPATLVQPVGSPLSLECTVEGTSNPNLYWYRQAAGRGLQLLFYSVGIGQISSEVPQNLSASRPQDRQFILSSKKLLLSDSGFYLCAWSVSSLASGGANEQFFGPGTRLTVL.

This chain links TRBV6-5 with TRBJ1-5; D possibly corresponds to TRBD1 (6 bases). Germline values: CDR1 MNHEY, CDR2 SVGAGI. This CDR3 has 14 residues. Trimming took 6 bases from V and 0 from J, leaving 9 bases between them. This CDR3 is CASRTGYSNQPQHF. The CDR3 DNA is TGTGCCAGCAGGACAGGCTATAGCAATCAGCCCCAGCATTTT.

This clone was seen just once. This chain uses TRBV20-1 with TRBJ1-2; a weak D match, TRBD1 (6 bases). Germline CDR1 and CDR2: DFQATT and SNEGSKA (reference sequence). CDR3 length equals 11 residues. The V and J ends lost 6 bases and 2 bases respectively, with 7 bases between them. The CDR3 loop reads CSADRNYGYTF. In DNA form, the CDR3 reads TGCAGTGCCGACAGGAACTATGGCTACACCTTC.

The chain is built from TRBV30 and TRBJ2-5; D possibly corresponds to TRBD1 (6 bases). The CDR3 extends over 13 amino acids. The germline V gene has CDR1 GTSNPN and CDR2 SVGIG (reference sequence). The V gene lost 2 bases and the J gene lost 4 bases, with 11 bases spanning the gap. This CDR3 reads CAWSWQGRETQYF. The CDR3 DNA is TGTGCCTGGAGTTGGCAGGGGCGAGAGACCCAGTACTTC.

CDR3 sequence (DNA): TGTGCCAGCAGTTACTCGGATAGAGCGCTAGATACGCAGTATTTT. Translated, it gives CASSYSDRALDTQYF. The chain combines TRBV6-5 with TRBJ2-3; D call uncertain. Germline V gene lookup returns CDR1 MNHEY and CDR2 SVGAGI. The CDR3 covers 15 residues. Trimming shortened V by 0 bases and J by 5 bases, and 12 bases separated the two germline ends.

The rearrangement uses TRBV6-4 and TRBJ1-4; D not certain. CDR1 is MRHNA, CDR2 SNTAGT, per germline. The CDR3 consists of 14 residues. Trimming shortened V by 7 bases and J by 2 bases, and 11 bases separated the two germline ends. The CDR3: CASTDCTTNEKLFF. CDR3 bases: TGTGCCAGCACCGACTGCACGACTAATGAAAAACTGTTTTTT.

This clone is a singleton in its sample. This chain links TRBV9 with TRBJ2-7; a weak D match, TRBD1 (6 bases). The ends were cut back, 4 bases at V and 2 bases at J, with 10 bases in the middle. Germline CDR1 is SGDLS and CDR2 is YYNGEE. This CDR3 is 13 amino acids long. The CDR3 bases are TGTGCCAGCAGCCCGGGACATCCCTACGAGCAGTACTTC. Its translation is CASSPGHPYEQYF.

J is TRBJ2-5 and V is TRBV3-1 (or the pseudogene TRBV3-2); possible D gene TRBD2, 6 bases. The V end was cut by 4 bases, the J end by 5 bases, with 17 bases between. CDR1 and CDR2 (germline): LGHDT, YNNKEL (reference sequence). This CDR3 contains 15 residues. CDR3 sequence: CASSLGHYGGETQYF. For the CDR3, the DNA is TGTGCCAGCAGCCTTGGACACTATGGGGGGGAGACCCAGTACTTC.

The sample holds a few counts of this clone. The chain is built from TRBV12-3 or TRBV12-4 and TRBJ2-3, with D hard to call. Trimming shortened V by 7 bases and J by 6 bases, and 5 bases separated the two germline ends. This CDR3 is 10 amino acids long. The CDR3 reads CASTGDTQYF. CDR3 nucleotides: TGTGCCAGCACCGGGGATACGCAGTATTTT.

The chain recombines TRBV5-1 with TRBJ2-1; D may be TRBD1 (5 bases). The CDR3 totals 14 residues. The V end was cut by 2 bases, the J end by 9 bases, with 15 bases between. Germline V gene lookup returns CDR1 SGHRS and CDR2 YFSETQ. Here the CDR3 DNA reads TGCGCCAGCAGCTTATTGGAGCAGGGCGGTGAGCAGTTCTTC. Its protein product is CASSLLEQGGEQFF.